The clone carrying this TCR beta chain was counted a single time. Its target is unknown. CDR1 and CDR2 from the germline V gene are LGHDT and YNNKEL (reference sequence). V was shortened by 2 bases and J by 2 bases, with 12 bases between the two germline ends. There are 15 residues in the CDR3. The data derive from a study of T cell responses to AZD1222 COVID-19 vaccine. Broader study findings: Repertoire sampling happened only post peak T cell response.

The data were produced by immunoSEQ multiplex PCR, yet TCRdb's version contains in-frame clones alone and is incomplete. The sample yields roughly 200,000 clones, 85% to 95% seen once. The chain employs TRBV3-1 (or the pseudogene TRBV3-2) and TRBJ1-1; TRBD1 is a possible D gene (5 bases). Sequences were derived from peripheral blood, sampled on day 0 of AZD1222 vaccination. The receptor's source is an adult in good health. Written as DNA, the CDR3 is TGTGCCAGCAGCCAACTCCGGGACGCCAACACTGAAGCTTTCTTT. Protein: CASSQLRDANTEAFF.